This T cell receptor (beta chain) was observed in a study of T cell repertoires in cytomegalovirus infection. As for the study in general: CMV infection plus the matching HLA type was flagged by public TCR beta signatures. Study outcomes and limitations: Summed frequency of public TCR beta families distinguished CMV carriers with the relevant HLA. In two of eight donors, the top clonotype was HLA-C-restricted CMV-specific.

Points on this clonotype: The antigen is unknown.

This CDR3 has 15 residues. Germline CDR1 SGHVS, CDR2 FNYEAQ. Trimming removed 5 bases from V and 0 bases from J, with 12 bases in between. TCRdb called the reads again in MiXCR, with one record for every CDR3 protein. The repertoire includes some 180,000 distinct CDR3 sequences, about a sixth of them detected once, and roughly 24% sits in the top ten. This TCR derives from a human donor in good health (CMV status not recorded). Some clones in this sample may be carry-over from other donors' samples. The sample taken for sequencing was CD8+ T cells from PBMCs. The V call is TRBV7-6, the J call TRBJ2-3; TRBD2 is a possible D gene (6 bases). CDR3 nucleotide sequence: TGTGCCAGCAGCCTGAGGAGGGGAAGCACAGATACGCAGTATTTT. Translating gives CASSLRRGSTDTQYF.